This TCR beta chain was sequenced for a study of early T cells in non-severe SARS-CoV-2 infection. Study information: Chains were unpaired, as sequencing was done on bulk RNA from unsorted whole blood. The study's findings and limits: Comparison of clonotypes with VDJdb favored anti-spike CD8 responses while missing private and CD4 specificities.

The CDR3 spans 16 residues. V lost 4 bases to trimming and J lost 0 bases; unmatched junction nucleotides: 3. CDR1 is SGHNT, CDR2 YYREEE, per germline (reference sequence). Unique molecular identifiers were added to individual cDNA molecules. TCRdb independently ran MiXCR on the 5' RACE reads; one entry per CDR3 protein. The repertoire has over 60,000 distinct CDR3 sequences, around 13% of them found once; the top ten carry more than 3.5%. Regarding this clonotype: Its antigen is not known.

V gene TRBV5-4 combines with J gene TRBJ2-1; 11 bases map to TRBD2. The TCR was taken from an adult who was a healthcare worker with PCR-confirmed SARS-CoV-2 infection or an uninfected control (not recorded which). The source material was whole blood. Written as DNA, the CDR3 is TGTGCCAGCAGCCCCACTAGCGGGAGCTCCTACAATGAGCAGTTCTTC. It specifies CASSPTSGSSYNEQFF. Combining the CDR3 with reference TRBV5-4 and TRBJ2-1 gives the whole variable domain ETGVTQSPTHLIKTRGQQVTLRCSSQSGHNTVSWYQQALGQGPQFIFQYYREEENGRGNFPPRFSGLQFPNYSSELNVNALELDDSALYLCASSPTSGSSYNEQFFGPGTRLTVL.